The 5 T cell receptor beta chains in this list originate from one sample, sequenced in a study of blood T cell repertoires in COVID-19. Clones were sequenced by immunoSEQ multiplex PCR, and TCRdb holds only the in-frame ones, with some missing. The table shows around 120,000 clones, with under 80% occurring only once. Sequenced input: peripheral blood. The receptors originated from a man between 50 and 59 years old with acute or convalescent COVID-19.

CDR3 sequence: CSASDTGQGASTEAFF. The CDR3 DNA sequence: TGCAGTGCTAGTGATACGGGACAGGGGGCGAGCACTGAAGCTTTCTTT. The chain uses TRBV20-1 and TRBJ1-1; 12 bases line up with TRBD1. J gave up 4 bases and V 3 bases, and 9 bases lay outside the gene matches. The CDR3 runs to 16 residues. Germline V gene sequence: CDR1 DFQATT, CDR2 SNEGSKA (reference sequence).

The V gene is TRBV6-5, the J gene TRBJ1-3, with 9 bases identical to TRBD1. V lost 5 bases to trimming and J lost 2 bases; unmatched junction nucleotides: 4. CDR3 length equals 15 residues. CDR1 and CDR2 (germline): MNHEY, SVGAGI. CDR3 sequence: CASSNRDRAGNTIYF. The CDR3, as DNA: TGTGCCAGCAGTAACCGGGACAGGGCTGGAAACACCATATATTTT.

This sequence joins TRBV6-2 or TRBV6-3 and TRBJ2-1, with 14 bases fitting TRBD2. This CDR3 is built from 19 residues. V lost 6 bases and J lost 1; bases outside the gene matches: 11. Germline CDR1 and CDR2: MNHEY and SVGEGT. CDR3 in DNA: TGTGCCAGCAGCCCCGAGACTAGCGGGGGGGCAGGTTCCTACAATGAGCAGTTCTTC. Its protein product is CASSPETSGGAGSYNEQFF.

The chain couples TRBV5-5 to TRBJ1-6, with D possibly matching TRBD1 (6 bases). V lost 4 bases and J lost 3, with 14 bases in between. The V gene's germline CDR1 is SGHKS and CDR2 YYEKEE (reference sequence). There are 16 residues in the CDR3. The CDR3 loop is CASSDTGKDYNSPLHF. CDR3 bases: TGTGCCAGCAGCGATACAGGGAAAGACTATAATTCACCCCTCCACTTT. Supplemented by reference TRBV5-5 and TRBJ1-6, the full variable domain reads DAGVTQSPTHLIKTRGQQVTLRCSPISGHKSVSWYQQVLGQGPQFIFQYYEKEERGRGNFPDRFSARQFPNYSSELNVNALLLGDSALYLCASSDTGKDYNSPLHFGNGTRLTVT.

The V and J genes are TRBV7-9 and TRBJ1-2, with TRBD1 matching 9 bases. Germline values: CDR1 SEHNR, CDR2 FQNEAQ (reference sequence). The CDR3 contains 17 residues. With 5 bases clipped from V and 2 bases from J, the junction kept 12 bases outside the gene matches. The CDR3 loop is CASSPPLRTGDNYGYTF. CDR3 in DNA: TGTGCCAGCAGCCCGCCCCTGAGGACAGGGGACAACTATGGCTACACCTTC.